These 8 T cell receptor beta chains were sequenced from one sample in a study of tumor-infiltrating lymphocytes in primary liver carcinoma. Co-extracted RNA and DNA came from 20-30 mg of unsorted bulk tissue. With 500 to 650 ng total RNA as template and a constant-region primer, TCR beta cDNA was made. Generation of the TCR beta libraries relied on three nested multiplex PCR rounds using slightly modified ARM-PCR. Primers for the first two PCR rounds were TRBV1-TRBV30 forward primers and a C-beta reverse primer (about 9 cycles per round). TCRdb reprocessed the multiplex PCR reads via MiXCR and lists one record per CDR3 protein. The table lists fewer than 50,000 distinct CDR3 sequences, approximately 71% of them singletons. The sample consisted of tumor-adjacent normal liver tissue. The receptors stem from a woman under 40 with primary liver carcinoma and hepatitis B virus infection.

As regards this clonotype: A much bigger clone sits one base away, suggesting this may be a read error. The rearrangement joins TRBV7-9 to TRBJ2-1; no clear D gene. Germline values: CDR1 SEHNR, CDR2 FQNEAQ (reference sequence). The CDR3 has 11 amino acids. Trimming removed 1 base at V and 13 bases at J, with 8 bases between. CDR3 in amino acids: CASSLGWEQFF. The CDR3 DNA reads as TGTGCCAGCAGCTTAGGCTGGGAACAGTTCTTC.

In regard to this clonotype: One end of the junction varies from germline; a read error may be responsible. This chain uses TRBV11-2 with TRBJ2-1; a weak D match, TRBD2 (5 bases). The CDR3 consists of 16 residues. Germline CDR1 SGHAT, CDR2 FQNNGV. CDR3 protein: CVSSSGVGSSYNEQFF. In nucleotides, the CDR3 is TGTGTCAGCAGCTCAGGCGTAGGGAGCTCATACAATGAGCAGTTCTTC.

About this clonotype itself: No conserved phenylalanine or tryptophan ends this CDR3, so it is likely a read error. The chain recombines TRBV11-2 with TRBJ2-7; a weak D match, TRBD2 (5 bases). Germline CDR1 is SGHAT and CDR2 is FQNNGV. This CDR3 contains 14 residues. The CDR3 loop is CAISLVNGNNEQYL. The CDR3 DNA reads TGTGCCATCAGCCTAGTTAACGGGAATAACGAGCAGTACCTC.

To note about this clonotype: The CDR3 carries no conserved terminal phenylalanine or tryptophan, so it likely arises from a read error. The rearrangement uses TRBV11-2 and TRBJ2-7; TRBD2 aligns across 7 bases. Germline V gene lookup returns CDR1 SGHAT and CDR2 FQNNGV. The CDR3 is made up of 16 amino acids. V lost 3 bases, J lost 9 bases, and 17 bases stayed unmatched. CDR3 bases: TGTGCCAGCAGCTTCGGAGGGAGGGCCTTAGGGCTCGGGCAGTACCTC. Its protein product is CASSFGGRALGLGQYL.

The gene calls are TRBV29-1 and TRBJ1-2; tentatively, D is TRBD1 (5 bases). Germline V lookup: CDR1 SQVTM, CDR2 ANQGSEA. This CDR3 region has 13 residues. V lost 5 bases, J lost 6 bases, and 16 bases lay in between. CDR3 DNA: TGCAGCGTTCATCCGGGGACCAGCCATGGCTACACCTTC. It specifies CSVHPGTSHGYTF. The full variable domain, with the rest looked up from reference TRBV29-1 and TRBJ1-2, is SAVISQKPSRDICQRGTSLTIQCQVDSQVTMMFWYRQQPGQSLTLIATANQGSEATYESGFVIDKFPISRPNLTFSTLTVSNMSPEDSSIYLCSVHPGTSHGYTFGSGTRLTVV.

For this clonotype: A read error may produce the germline difference seen at one junction end. The V call is TRBV11-2, the J call TRBJ1-1; 8 bases line up with TRBD1. CDR1 is SGHAT, CDR2 FQNNGV, per germline. The CDR3 loop spans 14 amino acids. The CDR3 loop reads CASRYTGGRAIAFF. The CDR3 coding sequence is TGTGCCAGTAGATATACAGGGGGGAGGGCTATAGCTTTTTTT.

As to this clonotype: A much larger clone sits a single nucleotide away, making a read error possible. The chain recombines TRBV6-2 or TRBV6-3 with TRBJ2-1; D unresolved. The CDR3 runs to 13 residues. V lost 7 bases and J 15 bases, leaving 22 bases between the germline ends. Germline V gives CDR1 MNHEY, CDR2 SVGEGT. CDR3 residues: CASTRAPYNEWFF. The CDR3 region has the DNA TGTGCCAGCACCAGAGCGCCATACAATGAGTGGTTCTTC.

Remarks on this clonotype: A junction boundary mismatches the germline segment, possibly from a read error. J is TRBJ2-1 and V is TRBV11-2, with D perhaps TRBD2 (6 bases). Germline V gene sequence: CDR1 SGHAT, CDR2 FQNNGV. This CDR3 is built from 14 residues. This CDR3 reads CASSVGGTWNEQFF. The CDR3 bases are TGTGCCAGCAGCGTCGGGGGAACGTGGAATGAGCAGTTTTTC.